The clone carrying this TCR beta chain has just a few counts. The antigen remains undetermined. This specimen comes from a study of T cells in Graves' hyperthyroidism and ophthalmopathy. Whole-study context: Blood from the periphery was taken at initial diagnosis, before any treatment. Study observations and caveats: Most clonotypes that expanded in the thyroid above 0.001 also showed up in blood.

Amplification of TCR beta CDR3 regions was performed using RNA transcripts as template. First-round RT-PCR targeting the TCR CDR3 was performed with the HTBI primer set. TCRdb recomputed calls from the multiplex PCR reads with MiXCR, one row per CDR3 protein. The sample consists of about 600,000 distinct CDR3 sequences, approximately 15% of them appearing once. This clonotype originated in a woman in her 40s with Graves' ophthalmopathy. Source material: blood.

CDR3 bases: TGTGCCAGCAGTTTGAAACGCACAGATACGCAGTATTTT. The encoded protein is CASSLKRTDTQYF. The chain has TRBV12-3 or TRBV12-4 and TRBJ2-3; the D is unclear. The CDR3 covers 13 residues. Trimming left V 3 bases short and J 1 base short, with 5 bases between.